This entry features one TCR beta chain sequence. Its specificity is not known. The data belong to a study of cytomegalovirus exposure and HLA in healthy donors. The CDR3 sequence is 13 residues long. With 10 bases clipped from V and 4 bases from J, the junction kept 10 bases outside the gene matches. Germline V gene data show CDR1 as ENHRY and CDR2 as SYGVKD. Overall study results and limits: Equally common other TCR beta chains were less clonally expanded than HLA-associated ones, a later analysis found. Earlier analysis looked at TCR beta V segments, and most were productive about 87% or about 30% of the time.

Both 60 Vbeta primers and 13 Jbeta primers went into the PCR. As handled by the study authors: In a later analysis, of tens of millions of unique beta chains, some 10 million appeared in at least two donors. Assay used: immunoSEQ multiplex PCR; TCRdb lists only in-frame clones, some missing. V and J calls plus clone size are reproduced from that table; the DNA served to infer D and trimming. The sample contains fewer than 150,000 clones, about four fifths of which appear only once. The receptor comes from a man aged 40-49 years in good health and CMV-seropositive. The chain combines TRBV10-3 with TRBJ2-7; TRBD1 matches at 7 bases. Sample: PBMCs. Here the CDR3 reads CATVGTVLYEQYF. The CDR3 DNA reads TGTGCCACCGTAGGGACAGTCCTTTACGAGCAGTACTTC.